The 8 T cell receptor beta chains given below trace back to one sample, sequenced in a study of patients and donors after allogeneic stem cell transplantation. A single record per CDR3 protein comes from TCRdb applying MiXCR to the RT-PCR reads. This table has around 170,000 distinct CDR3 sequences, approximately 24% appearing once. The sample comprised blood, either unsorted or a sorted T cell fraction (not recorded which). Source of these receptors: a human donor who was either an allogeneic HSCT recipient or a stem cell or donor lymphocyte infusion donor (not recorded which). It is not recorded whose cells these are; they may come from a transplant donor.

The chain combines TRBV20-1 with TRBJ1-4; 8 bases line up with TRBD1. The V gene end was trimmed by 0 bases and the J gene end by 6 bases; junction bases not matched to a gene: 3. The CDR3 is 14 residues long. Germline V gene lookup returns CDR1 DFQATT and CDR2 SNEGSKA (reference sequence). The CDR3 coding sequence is TGCAGTGCTAGAGATCCAGGGGGCCATGAAAAACTGTTTTTT. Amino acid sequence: CSARDPGGHEKLFF.

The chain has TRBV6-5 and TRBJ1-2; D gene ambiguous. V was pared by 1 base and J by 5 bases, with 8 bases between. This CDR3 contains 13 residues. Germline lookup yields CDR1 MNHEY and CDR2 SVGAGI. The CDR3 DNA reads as TGTGCCAGCAGTTACTACGAGGATTATGGCTACACCTTC. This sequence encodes CASSYYEDYGYTF.

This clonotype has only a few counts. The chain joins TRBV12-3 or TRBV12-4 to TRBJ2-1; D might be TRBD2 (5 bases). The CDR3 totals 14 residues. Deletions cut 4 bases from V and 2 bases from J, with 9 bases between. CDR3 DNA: TGTGCCAGCAGTTGGGAGACAACCTACAATGAGCAGTTCTTC. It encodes CASSWETTYNEQFF.

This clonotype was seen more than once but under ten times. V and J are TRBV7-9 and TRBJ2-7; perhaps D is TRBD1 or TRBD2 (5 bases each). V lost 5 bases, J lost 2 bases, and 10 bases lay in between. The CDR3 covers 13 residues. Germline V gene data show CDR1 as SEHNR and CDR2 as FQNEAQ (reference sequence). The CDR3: CASSRDLAYEQYF. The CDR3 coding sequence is TGTGCCAGCAGCCGGGACCTCGCCTACGAGCAGTACTTC.

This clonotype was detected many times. The CDR3, as DNA: TGTGCCAGCAGTTTAACCGGAGGGGAGCAGAGCCAGCATTTT. Translation gives CASSLTGGEQSQHF. The J gene is TRBJ1-5, the V gene TRBV12-3 or TRBV12-4, with D perhaps TRBD1 (5 bases). Trimming took off 2 bases at V and 12 bases at J, with 17 bases between the two ends. This CDR3 is 14 amino acids long.

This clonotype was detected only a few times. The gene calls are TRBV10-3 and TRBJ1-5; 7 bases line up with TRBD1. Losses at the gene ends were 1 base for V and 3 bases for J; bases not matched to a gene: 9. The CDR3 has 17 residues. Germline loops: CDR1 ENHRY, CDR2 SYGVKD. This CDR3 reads CAISEFNRDSNNQPQHF. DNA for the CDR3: TGTGCCATCAGTGAGTTTAACCGGGACAGCAACAATCAGCCCCAGCATTTT.

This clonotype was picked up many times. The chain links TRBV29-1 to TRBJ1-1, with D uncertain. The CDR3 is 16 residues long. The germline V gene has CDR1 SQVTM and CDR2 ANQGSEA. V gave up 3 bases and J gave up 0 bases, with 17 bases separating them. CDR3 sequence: CSVDRNILDMNTEAFF. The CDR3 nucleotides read TGCAGCGTTGACCGCAATATACTCGACATGAACACTGAAGCTTTCTTT.

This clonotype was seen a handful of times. CDR3 DNA: TGTGCCAGCAGCCCCGTGGGGACAGGGTTCACAGATACGCAGTATTTT. This sequence encodes CASSPVGTGFTDTQYF. V usage is TRBV7-2 and J usage is TRBJ2-3; 9 bases align to TRBD1. CDR3 length: 16 amino acids. CDR1 SGHTA and CDR2 FQGNSA come from the germline V gene. V gave up 5 bases and J gave up 2 bases; unmatched junction bases: 8.